This T cell receptor (beta chain) was sequenced for a study of T-cell reconstitution after alpha-beta-depleted transplantation in children. Molecular barcoding with unique molecular identifiers was used for the TCRbeta library. TCRdb re-called the PCR reads with MiXCR, one entry per CDR3 protein. This sample has 420,000 or so distinct CDR3 sequences, with 9.5% to 13% found just once. This clonotype was recorded at least ten times. This CDR3 has 11 residues. The V end was cut by 8 bases, the J end by 4 bases, with 7 bases between. CDR1 is LGHDT and CDR2 is YNNKEL in the germline V gene (reference sequence).

The chain employs TRBV3-1 and TRBJ2-3; D gene uncertain. The receptor was isolated from a human donor who donated a stem cell graft to a child with acute myeloid leukemia. Sequencing used PBMCs from the stem cell graft donor, obtained from the stem cell graft. CDR3 in DNA: TGTGCCAGCGAGTCGGCAGATACGCAGTATTTT. Encoded protein: CASESADTQYF.